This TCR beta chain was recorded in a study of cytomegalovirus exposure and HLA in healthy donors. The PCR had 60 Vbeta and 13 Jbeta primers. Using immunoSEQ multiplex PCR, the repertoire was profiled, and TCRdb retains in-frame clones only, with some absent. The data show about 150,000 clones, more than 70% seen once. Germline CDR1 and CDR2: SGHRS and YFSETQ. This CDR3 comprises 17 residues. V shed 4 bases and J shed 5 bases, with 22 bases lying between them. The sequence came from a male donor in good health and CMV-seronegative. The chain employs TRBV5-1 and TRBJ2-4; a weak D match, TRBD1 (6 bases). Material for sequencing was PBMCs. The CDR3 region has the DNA TGCGCCAGCAGCCTCGGGGACACGTCGATTGGGCAAAACATTCAGTACTTC. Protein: CASSLGDTSIGQNIQYF. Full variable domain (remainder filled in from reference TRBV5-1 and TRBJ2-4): KAGVTQTPRYLIKTRGQQVTLSCSPISGHRSVSWYQQTPGQGLQFLFEYFSETQRNKGNFPGRFSGRQFSNSRSEMNVSTLELGDSALYLCASSLGDTSIGQNIQYFGAGTRLSVL.